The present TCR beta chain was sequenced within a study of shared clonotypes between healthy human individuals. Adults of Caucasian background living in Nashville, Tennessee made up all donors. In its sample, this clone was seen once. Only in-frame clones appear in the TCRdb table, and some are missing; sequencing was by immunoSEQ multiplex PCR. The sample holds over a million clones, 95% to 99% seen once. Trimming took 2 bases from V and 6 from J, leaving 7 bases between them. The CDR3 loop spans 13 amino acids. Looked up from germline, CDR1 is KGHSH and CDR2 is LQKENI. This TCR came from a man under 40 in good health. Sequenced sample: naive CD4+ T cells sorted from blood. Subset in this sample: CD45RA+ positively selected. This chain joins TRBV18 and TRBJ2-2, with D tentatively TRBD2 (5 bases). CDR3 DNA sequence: TGTGCCAGCTCACCAAAGGAGGCCGGGGAGCTGTTTTTT. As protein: CASSPKEAGELFF.